A selection of T cell receptor beta chains follows, all from one sample in a study of glioma-infiltrating T cells. TCRdb recomputed calls from the multiplex PCR reads with MiXCR, one row per CDR3 protein. The sample records 400,000 or so distinct CDR3 sequences, about 40% being singletons. Sequenced material: glioma tissue, nonneoplastic brain tissue, or PBMCs (not recorded which). The receptors derive from a human donor with low-grade glioma or glioblastoma, undergoing nonglioma brain surgery, or in good health (not recorded which). The CDR3 runs from the conserved cysteine through the conserved F or W. The D gene is left open where the match is weak. Clone size is stated in some rows and not others, as once, few, many or a class when expanded.

d_gene	abundance	v_gene	j_gene	CDR3nt	CDR3aa
.	.	TRBV4-3	TRBJ1-3	TGCGCCAGCAGCCGAGCCCACTACGGCTCTGGAAACACCATATATTTT	CASSRAHYGSGNTIYF
.	.	TRBV2	TRBJ2-1	TGTGCCAGCAGTGAAGAAGGCCTCAATGAGCAGTTCTTC	CASSEEGLNEQFF
TRBD1	.	TRBV20-1	TRBJ2-3	TGCAGTGCTAGAGCGGGACAGGACACAGATACGCAGTATTTT	CSARAGQDTDTQYF
.	.	TRBV7-9	TRBJ1-1	TGTGCCAGCAGCGTCCGGGTCTTAAACACTGAAGCTTTCTTT	CASSVRVLNTEAFF
TRBD1	once	TRBV25-1	TRBJ1-5	TGTGCCAGCAGTGAAGGGGGACAGGGTAACAATCAGCCCCAGCATTTT	CASSEGGQGNNQPQHF
TRBD2	.	TRBV28	TRBJ2-7	TGTGCCAGCAGTTCTGGTTGGCTAGCGGCAACCGTCGGCTACGAGCAGTACTTC	CASSSGWLAATVGYEQYF
TRBD1	many	TRBV20-1	TRBJ2-1	TGCAGTGCCTCCCGGGGACAGGGCTCCTACAATGAGCAGTTCTTC	CSASRGQGSYNEQFF
TRBD2	.	TRBV6-2/TRBV6-3	TRBJ2-1	TGTGCCAGCAGTTACGGGAGGGCCTACAATGAGCAGTTCTTC	CASSYGRAYNEQFF
TRBD1	few	TRBV4-1	TRBJ2-7	TGCGCCAGCAGCCAGACCCGGGACAGGGTGTGGGAGCAGTACTTC	CASSQTRDRVWEQYF
TRBD2	many	TRBV5-4	TRBJ2-3	TGTGCCAGCAGCCCTCGACTAGCTGGGGATACGCAGTATTTT	CASSPRLAGDTQYF
TRBD1	few	TRBV7-2	TRBJ1-1	TGTGCCAGCAGCCGACAGGGCCCATCGGGACGGAACACTGAAGCTTTCTTT	CASSRQGPSGRNTEAFF
.	.	TRBV14	TRBJ2-2	TGTGCCAGCAGCCATGATCTTGGCGGGGAGCTGTTTTTT	CASSHDLGGELFF
.	.	TRBV3-1	TRBJ2-7	TGTGCCAGCAGCCAAGGACGGGCGGGACGGTTCGAGCAGTACTTC	CASSQGRAGRFEQYF
TRBD1	.	TRBV6-1	TRBJ2-7	TGTGCCAGCAGTGAATTCTTACAGGGGAGCGAGCAGTACTTC	CASSEFLQGSEQYF
TRBD2	few	TRBV7-2	TRBJ2-5	TGTGCCAGCAGCCTGAGCGGGGTACCCCGTGCGAGGCAGTACTTC	CASSLSGVPRARQYF
.	many	TRBV20-1	TRBJ2-3	TGCAGTGCTAGAGACAGGGGCGACACAGATACGCAGTATTTT	CSARDRGDTDTQYF
TRBD2	once	TRBV20-1	TRBJ2-5	TGCAGTGCTAGAGATGGAGACGGCCCGGGGGGGACCCAGTACTTC	CSARDGDGPGGTQYF
.	.	TRBV20-1	TRBJ2-5	TGCAGTGCTAGATTAGCGGTTCTGGGGACAGCGAGAGTCTTC	CSARLAVLGTARVF
.	many	TRBV6-1	TRBJ2-1	TGTGCCAGCAGTCCCATCCGGCGAGACAGTGAGCAGTTCTTC	CASSPIRRDSEQFF
.	.	TRBV20-1	TRBJ2-7	TGCAGTGCTGGAGACTACGAGCAGTACTTC	CSAGDYEQYF
.	.	TRBV6-4	TRBJ2-2	TGTGCCAGCAGTGGGGATCAGACCGGGGAGCTGTTTTTT	CASSGDQTGELFF
TRBD2	once	TRBV4-1	TRBJ2-1	TGCGCCAGCAGCCAACCCGTACTAGCGGGATCAGTGCAGTTCTTC	CASSQPVLAGSVQFF
.	.	TRBV5-4	TRBJ2-7	TGTGCCAGCAGAAATACTGACACCCCCTACGAGCAGTACTTC	CASRNTDTPYEQYF
TRBD2	few	TRBV4-3	TRBJ2-1	TGCGCCAGCAGCCAAGATCGGGAGGTCTCCTACAATGAGCAGTTCTTC	CASSQDREVSYNEQFF
TRBD2	.	TRBV5-1	TRBJ2-7	TGCGCCAGCAGCTCCTTACGACTAGCGGAACCCTACGAGCAGTACTTC	CASSSLRLAEPYEQYF
.	.	TRBV7-9	TRBJ2-1	TGTGGCAGCAGCTCCCACAGGGCCTCCTACAATGAGCAGTTCTTC	CGSSSHRASYNEQFF
.	few	TRBV2	TRBJ2-1	TGTGCCATCTCCAGGAGGGGGACCATGAGCTCCTACAATGAGCAGTTCTTC	CAISRRGTMSSYNEQFF
.	.	TRBV7-6	TRBJ2-3	TGTGCCGGCAGCTTCTATGGACAAATTAGCACAGATACGCAGTATTTT	CAGSFYGQISTDTQYF
.	.	TRBV7-2	TRBJ2-1	TGTGCCAGCAGAAGGGACTTCAGCTCCTACAATGAGCAGTTCTTC	CASRRDFSSYNEQFF
TRBD2	many	TRBV4-3	TRBJ2-1	TGCGCCAGCGCATCGCTAGCGGGAGTCGACAATGAGCAGTTCTTC	CASASLAGVDNEQFF
.	.	TRBV14	TRBJ1-1	TGTGCCAGCAGTCCGGGGGCGAACACTGAAGCTTTCTTT	CASSPGANTEAFF
.	many	TRBV27	TRBJ2-5	TGTGCCAGCAGTCCTCTCGCTTCGGGGCGAGAGACCCAGTACTTC	CASSPLASGRETQYF
TRBD2	few	TRBV28	TRBJ2-3	TGTGCCAGCAGTTCCCGGACTAGCGGGACCGCGATCACAGATACGCAGTATTTT	CASSSRTSGTAITDTQYF
TRBD2	few	TRBV20-1	TRBJ2-7	TGCAGCCATGGGACTAGCGGGAGTTACGAGCAGTACTTC	CSHGTSGSYEQYF
.	.	TRBV10-2	TRBJ1-6	TGTGCCACCAGTGACAACAGAAACTCTGATTCACCCCTCCACTTT	CATSDNRNSDSPLHF
TRBD2	many	TRBV27	TRBJ2-7	TGTGCCAGCAGTCCCTCAGCGGGAGGGGGAAAAAACGAGCAGTACTTC	CASSPSAGGGKNEQYF
.	once	TRBV7-2	TRBJ2-7	TGTGCCAGCAGCTCCGCTTTGGACAACCCCTACGGGCAGTACTTC	CASSSALDNPYGQYF
.	.	TRBV27	TRBJ2-7	TGTGCCAGCCGGAGCGGAGGGAGCTCCTACGAGCAGTACTTC	CASRSGGSSYEQYF
.	.	TRBV30	TRBJ1-2	TGTGCCTGGAGTGTTTGGTATGGCTACACCTTC	CAWSVWYGYTF
.	.	TRBV12-3/TRBV12-4	TRBJ1-5	TGTGCCGGCAGAGGACAGCCCAATCAGCCCCAGCATTTT	CAGRGQPNQPQHF
.	.	TRBV27	TRBJ2-1	TGTGCCAGCAGTTCCGTTTCTTTGAACACCTACAATGAGCAGTTCTTC	CASSSVSLNTYNEQFF
TRBD1	once	TRBV7-3	TRBJ2-7	TGTGCCAGCACCCGACAGGGGATAACCTACGAGCAGTACTTC	CASTRQGITYEQYF
.	few	TRBV20-1	TRBJ1-2	TGCAGTGCTAGGCGCGGGACCCTCTATGGCTACACCTTC	CSARRGTLYGYTF
.	.	TRBV4-2	TRBJ1-3	TGTGCCAGCAGCCAAGTTGGGTTTACTGGAAACACCATATATTTT	CASSQVGFTGNTIYF
.	.	TRBV28	TRBJ2-1	TGTGCCAGCAGTTTAGGGTGGCGGGACAGCCAATACCATAAGCAGTTCTTC	CASSLGWRDSQYHKQFF
.	few	TRBV14	TRBJ2-2	TGTGCCAGCAGCCAAGATCTTGTGACAGCGGTTGGCGGGGAGCTGTTTTTT	CASSQDLVTAVGGELFF
.	.	TRBV27	TRBJ2-5	TGTGCCAGCAGTTTATGGCCCAACCCAGAGACCCAGTACTTC	CASSLWPNPETQYF
.	few	TRBV28	TRBJ2-7	TGTGCCAGCAGGACCGGGACCTCGCTTGCCCCCTACGAGCAGTACTTC	CASRTGTSLAPYEQYF
TRBD1	.	TRBV20-1	TRBJ2-1	TGCAGTGCTAGAGATCGGGGACAGGCCTACTACAATGAGCAGTCCTTC	CSARDRGQAYYNEQSF
.	.	TRBV2	TRBJ2-2	TGTGCCAGCAGCGTCAGCCCGACAGGGAACACCGGGGAGCTGTTTTTT	CASSVSPTGNTGELFF
.	few	TRBV27	TRBJ1-1	TGTGCCAGCAGTCCGTACCCGGTTCCAGGGCCCTGGAACACTGAAGCTTTCTTT	CASSPYPVPGPWNTEAFF
TRBD1	many	TRBV28	TRBJ1-1	TGTGCCATCGGGAATAACAGGGGGAACACTGAAGCTTTCTTT	CAIGNNRGNTEAFF
TRBD2	.	TRBV4-2	TRBJ2-3	TGTGCCAGCAGCCCCATAGCGGGCGCCGGAGATACGCAGTATTTT	CASSPIAGAGDTQYF
.	many	TRBV6-2/TRBV6-3	TRBJ2-7	TGTGCCAGCAGTTCATCCTGGGAGCAGTACTTC	CASSSSWEQYF
TRBD2	.	TRBV27	TRBJ2-1	TGTGCCAGCAGTCATTTAGCGGGAGGGGACAATGAGCAGTTCTTC	CASSHLAGGDNEQFF
TRBD2	.	TRBV29-1	TRBJ2-5	TGCAGCTCCTGGACTAGCGGGAGGGAAAGTAAAGAGACCCAGTACTTC	CSSWTSGRESKETQYF
.	.	TRBV7-2	TRBJ1-1	TGTGCCAGCAGCTTGCACGGTGGACGGAACGCTGAAGCTTTCTTT	CASSLHGGRNAEAFF